This T cell receptor beta chain was identified in a study of blood T cells in healthy people across ages. Concerning this clonotype: Its antigen is not known.

Losses at the gene ends were 6 bases for V and 7 bases for J; bases not matched to a gene: 6. CDR3 length: 13 residues. Germline values: CDR1 MDHEN, CDR2 SYDVKM. A second about 7 to 12 cycle PCR used barcoded and J-beta primers. All cDNA molecules were each tagged by a template-switch adaptor with 12 random nucleotides. TCRdb itself ran the 5' RACE reads through MiXCR, one entry per CDR3 protein. The table records about a million distinct CDR3 sequences, 40% to 60% of them present only once. Whole-study results and caveats: Diversity estimates from one million T cells were considered underestimates.

This clonotype was obtained from a young man in good health. Sequenced input: blood. The chain uses TRBV28 and TRBJ2-3, with 8 nucleotides matching TRBD1. CDR3 loop: CASSASGGHTQYF. DNA of the CDR3: TGTGCCAGCAGCGCTTCAGGGGGCCATACGCAGTATTTT.